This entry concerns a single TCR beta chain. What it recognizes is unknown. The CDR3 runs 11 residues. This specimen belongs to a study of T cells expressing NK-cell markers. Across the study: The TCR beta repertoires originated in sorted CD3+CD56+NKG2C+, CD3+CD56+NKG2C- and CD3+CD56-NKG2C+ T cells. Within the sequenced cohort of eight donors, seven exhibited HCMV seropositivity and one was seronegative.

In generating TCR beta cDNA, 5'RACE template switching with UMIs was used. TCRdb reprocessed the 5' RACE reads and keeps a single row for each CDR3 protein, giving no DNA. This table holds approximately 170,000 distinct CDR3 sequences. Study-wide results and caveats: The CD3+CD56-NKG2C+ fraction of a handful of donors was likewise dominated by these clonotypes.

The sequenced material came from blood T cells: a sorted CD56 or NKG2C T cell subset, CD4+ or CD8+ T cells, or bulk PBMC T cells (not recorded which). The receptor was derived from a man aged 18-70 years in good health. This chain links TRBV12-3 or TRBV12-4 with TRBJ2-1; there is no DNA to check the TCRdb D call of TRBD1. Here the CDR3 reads CASSWPGEQFF.